This TCR beta chain was obtained from a study of T cell changes during pregnancy in multiple sclerosis. Sequenced by immunoSEQ multiplex PCR; TCRdb stores in-frame clones only, minus some. The sample carries 50,000 to 70,000 clones, about nine tenths recorded once. The CDR3 length is 14 residues. V gave up 4 bases and J gave up 5 bases, with 18 bases separating them. Germline-derived CDR1 and CDR2 are SQVTM and ANQGSEA. The rearrangement joins TRBV29-1 to TRBJ2-7; TRBD1 might be the D (6 bases). The sequencing used peripheral blood, collected after pregnancy. The source is a female donor in good health, enrolled as a control in a pregnancy study. The CDR3 loop is CSVVGGQLTDEQYF. CDR3 nucleotides: TGCAGCGTTGTAGGTGGACAGCTAACTGACGAGCAGTACTTC.